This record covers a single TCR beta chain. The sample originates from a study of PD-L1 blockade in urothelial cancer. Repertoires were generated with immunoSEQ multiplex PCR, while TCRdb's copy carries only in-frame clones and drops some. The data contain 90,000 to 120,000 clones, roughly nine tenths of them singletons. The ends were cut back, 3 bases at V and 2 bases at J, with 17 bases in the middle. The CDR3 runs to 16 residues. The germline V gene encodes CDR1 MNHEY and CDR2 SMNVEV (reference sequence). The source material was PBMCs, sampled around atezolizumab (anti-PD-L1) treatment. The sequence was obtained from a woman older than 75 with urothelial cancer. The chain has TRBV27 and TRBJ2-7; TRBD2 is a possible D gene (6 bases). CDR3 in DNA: TGTGCCAGCAGTTTTCGGCCACCGGGAGAGCCCTACGAGCAGTACTTC. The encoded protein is CASSFRPPGEPYEQYF.